This T cell receptor beta chain was sequenced during a study of T cells in Graves' hyperthyroidism and ophthalmopathy. Study-level background: It was at initial diagnosis, before any treatment, that peripheral blood was collected. Study-wide results and limits: Ophthalmopathy, which appeared later, was predicted by the model a median about 5.9 months before onset.

RNA transcripts served as the template for amplifying TCR beta CDR3 regions. Carried out on the TCR CDR3, a first-round RT-PCR used the HTBI primer set. TCRdb reprocessed the multiplex PCR reads with MiXCR, giving one entry per CDR3 protein. Of 750,000 to 950,000 distinct CDR3 sequences listed, 38% were seen once; the top ten hold about 9%. CDR3 length: 18 amino acids. Germline V gene data show CDR1 as SGHRS and CDR2 as YFSETQ. The trim removed 4 bases at V and 0 bases at J, leaving 13 bases unmatched. Patients counted as stable if ophthalmopathy did not develop within 18 months. Concerning this clonotype itself: The antigen is unknown.

The receptor's source is a man younger than 30 with Graves' hyperthyroidism. The sequenced material came from blood. This rearrangement joins TRBV5-1 to TRBJ1-1, with 9 bases that match TRBD1. CDR3 in amino acids: CASSQDLDRGSLNTEAFF. As DNA, the CDR3 is TGCGCCAGCAGCCAAGATCTAGACAGGGGGTCTCTGAACACTGAAGCTTTCTTT. The full variable domain, in which reference TRBV5-1 and TRBJ1-1 provide the parts outside the CDR3, is KAGVTQTPRYLIKTRGQQVTLSCSPISGHRSVSWYQQTPGQGLQFLFEYFSETQRNKGNFPGRFSGRQFSNSRSEMNVSTLELGDSALYLCASSQDLDRGSLNTEAFFGQGTRLTVV.